The 24 T cell receptor beta chains presented below share a single source sample, sequenced in a study of T cell repertoires in cytomegalovirus infection. Each CDR3 protein is one row after TCRdb ran MiXCR on the reads. Found here are about 530,000 distinct CDR3 sequences, 26% of them singletons; the top ten hold about 13%. Source material: PBMCs. These TCRs come from a human donor in good health (CMV status not recorded). Some clones in this sample may be carry-over from other donors' samples.

This chain connects TRBV5-1 to TRBJ2-3, with 11 bases identical to TRBD1. CDR1 and CDR2 from the germline V gene are SGHRS and YFSETQ. The CDR3 extends over 15 amino acids. Trimming removed 1 base from V and 6 bases from J; junction bases left unmatched: 4. CDR3 region: CASSLTGTGGDTQYF. CDR3 coding DNA: TGCGCCAGCAGCTTGACCGGGACAGGGGGTGATACGCAGTATTTT.

On this clonotype: Possible read error: a much larger clone is one base away. This sequence joins TRBV7-6 and TRBJ1-1; 7 bases match TRBD1. The germline gives CDR1 SGHVS, CDR2 FNYEAQ. This CDR3 has 13 amino acids. CDR3 bases: TGTACCAGCGGACAGGCACTGAACACTGAAGCTTTCTTT. Its translation is CTSGQALNTEAFF.

This sequence joins TRBV6-2 or TRBV6-3 and TRBJ2-1; 10 positions agree with TRBD2. Germline V gives CDR1 MNHEY, CDR2 SVGEGT. The CDR3 consists of 17 residues. With 5 bases clipped from V and 4 bases from J, the junction kept 11 bases outside the gene matches. Here the CDR3 DNA reads TGTGCCAGCAGTCATTCCTTAGCGGGAGGATTATACAATGAGCAGTTCTTC. It is translated as CASSHSLAGGLYNEQFF.

This clonotype came up many times. The J gene is TRBJ1-5, the V gene TRBV7-8; D is unclear. V was trimmed by 2 bases and J by 1 base, leaving 9 bases between them. Per germline, CDR1 SGHVS and CDR2 FQNEAQ. The CDR3 runs to 15 residues. Here the CDR3 reads CASSLSGVSNQPQHF. Here the CDR3 DNA reads TGTGCCAGCAGCTTATCGGGTGTGAGCAATCAGCCCCAGCATTTT. The full variable domain, in which reference TRBV7-8 and TRBJ1-5 provide the parts outside the CDR3, is GAGVSQSPRYKVAKRGQDVALRCDPISGHVSLFWYQQALGQGPEFLTYFQNEAQLDKSGLPSDRFFAERPEGSVSTLKIQRTQQEDSAVYLCASSLSGVSNQPQHFGDGTRLSIL.

This clonotype appeared a few times. V usage is TRBV11-2 and J usage is TRBJ1-1, with a weak D call TRBD1 (5 bases). V lost 3 bases, J lost 11 bases, and 25 bases lay in between. This CDR3 is built from 16 residues. Germline V gives CDR1 SGHAT, CDR2 FQNNGV. CDR3 in amino acids: CASSLVGRERVAQAFF. In DNA form, the CDR3 reads TGTGCCAGCAGCTTGGTTGGCAGGGAACGGGTAGCTCAGGCTTTCTTT.

There are many counts of this clonotype. The chain uses TRBV7-3 and TRBJ2-1; 9 positions match TRBD2. Germline V gene sequence: CDR1 SGHTA, CDR2 FQGTGA. J gave up 4 bases and V 1 base, and 8 bases lay outside the gene matches. The CDR3 is made up of 17 amino acids. CDR3 DNA: TGTGCCAGCAGCTTAAATGCGGGAGGGGGGTTATACAATGAGCAGTTCTTC. It codes for CASSLNAGGGLYNEQFF.

This clonotype was seen a handful of times. The chain uses TRBV12-3 or TRBV12-4 and TRBJ2-2; 13 nucleotides line up with TRBD2. J was trimmed by 5 bases and V by 2 bases; bases with no gene match: 5. This CDR3 has 17 amino acids. Here the CDR3 reads CASSLSPGLAGTGELFF. The CDR3 DNA sequence: TGTGCCAGCAGTTTATCCCCGGGACTAGCGGGGACCGGGGAGCTGTTTTTT.

There are many counts of this clonotype. The chain links TRBV7-2 to TRBJ2-3, with D possibly being TRBD2 (5 bases). Germline V lookup: CDR1 SGHTA, CDR2 FQGNSA. The CDR3 totals 14 residues. V lost 2 bases and J 6 bases, leaving 12 bases between the germline ends. In DNA, the CDR3 is TGTGCCAGCAGCTTATTTGCGTGGGAGGATACGCAGTATTTT. It yields the protein CASSLFAWEDTQYF. Drawing the rest from reference TRBV7-2 and TRBJ2-3, the complete variable domain is GAGVSQSPSNKVTEKGKDVELRCDPISGHTALYWYRQSLGQGLEFLIYFQGNSAPDKSGLPSDRFSAERTGGSVSTLTIQRTQQEDSAVYLCASSLFAWEDTQYFGPGTRLTVL.

The table lists this clonotype with many counts. The CDR3 here is CASSSGQAFKGYEQYV. The CDR3 DNA is TGTGCCAGCAGTTCGGGACAGGCCTTCAAGGGCTACGAGCAGTACGTC. The V call is TRBV28, the J call TRBJ2-7, with TRBD1 matching over 8 bases. The CDR3 has 16 residues. The junction had 11 bases not matched to a gene; V was cut back by 4 bases and J by 3 bases. Germline-derived CDR1 and CDR2 are MDHEN and SYDVKM.

The rearrangement links TRBV27 to TRBJ1-6; no reliable D call. The CDR3 spans 15 residues. Germline V gives CDR1 MNHEY, CDR2 SMNVEV (reference sequence). Trimming left V 0 bases short and J 8 bases short, with 11 bases between. CDR3 amino acids: CASSLSSAGDSPLHF. The CDR3 DNA reads TGTGCCAGCAGTTTATCGTCCGCCGGGGATTCACCCCTCCACTTT.

V usage is TRBV9 and J usage is TRBJ1-2; tentatively, D is TRBD1 (5 bases). Trimming removed 0 bases from V and 5 bases from J, with 17 bases in between. The V gene's germline CDR1 is SGDLS and CDR2 YYNGEE. There are 16 residues in the CDR3. The chain's CDR3 is CASSVGDRGLAYGYTF. In DNA, the CDR3 is TGTGCCAGCAGCGTAGGCGATAGGGGTTTGGCTTATGGCTACACCTTC.

The J gene is TRBJ1-2, the V gene TRBV5-5; D is unresolved. The germline V gene has CDR1 SGHKS and CDR2 YYEKEE (reference sequence). Trimming shortened V by 0 bases and J by 3 bases, and 21 bases separated the two germline ends. This CDR3 is built from 18 residues. The CDR3 is CASSLEAGSHLSDYGYTF. The CDR3, as DNA: TGTGCCAGCAGCTTGGAGGCAGGCAGCCACCTATCAGACTATGGCTACACCTTC.

A few counts support this clonotype. This chain uses TRBV7-9 with TRBJ2-1, with D perhaps given as TRBD1 or TRBD2 (5 bases each). V lost 2 bases, J lost 7 bases, and 9 bases lay in between. In germline, CDR1 is SEHNR, CDR2 FQNEAQ (reference sequence). CDR3 length equals 13 residues. CDR3 nucleotides: TGTGCCAGCAGCTTAATGTGGGGGAATGAGCAGTTCTTC. Translating it yields CASSLMWGNEQFF.

This clonotype appeared a few times. The chain links TRBV9 to TRBJ2-1; 7 bases map to TRBD2. The CDR3 length is 16 residues. Germline V gene data show CDR1 as SGDLS and CDR2 as YYNGEE. The J segment lost 5 bases and the V segment lost 0 bases, leaving 8 bases of the junction unmatched. The CDR3 region has the DNA TGTGCCAGCAGCGTAGTTGGGGGAGGGCCCAACAATGAGCAGTTCTTC. As protein: CASSVVGGGPNNEQFF.

The chain carries TRBV5-4 and TRBJ2-5; 7 bases agree with TRBD1. The V gene's germline CDR1 is SGHNT and CDR2 YYREEE (reference sequence). This CDR3 is built from 14 residues. Trimming cost V 4 bases and J 5 bases; bases outside gene matches: 8. CDR3 in DNA: TGTGCCAGCAGCCAGGGACAGTCCGTGGAGACCCAGTACTTC. Protein: CASSQGQSVETQYF.

This clonotype occurred a few times. The J gene is TRBJ2-1, the V gene TRBV6-2 or TRBV6-3; D uncertain. Trimming took 2 bases from V and 6 from J, leaving 5 bases between them. CDR1 is MNHEY, CDR2 SVGEGT, per germline. The CDR3 loop spans 12 amino acids. This CDR3 reads CASSYPSNEQFF. CDR3 nucleotide sequence: TGTGCCAGCAGTTACCCATCCAATGAGCAGTTCTTC.

The chain links TRBV19 to TRBJ1-5, with a possible D match to TRBD1 (6 bases). The germline gives CDR1 LNHDA, CDR2 SQIVND (reference sequence). Deletions cut 7 bases from V and 7 bases from J, with 11 bases between. CDR3 length: 12 amino acids. CDR3 DNA sequence: TGTGCCAGTACACCAGGGGCGCAGCCCCAGCATTTT. This translates into CASTPGAQPQHF. The full variable domain, its missing parts supplied by reference TRBV19 and TRBJ1-5, is DGGITQSPKYLFRKEGQNVTLSCEQNLNHDAMYWYRQDPGQGLRLIYYSQIVNDFQKGDIAEGYSVSREKKESFPLTVTSAQKNPTAFYLCASTPGAQPQHFGDGTRLSIL.

This clonotype showed up many times. The rearrangement uses TRBV6-1 and TRBJ1-3; D not certain. This CDR3 is 13 amino acids long. V gave up 0 bases and J gave up 5 bases, with 5 bases separating them. The germline V gene encodes CDR1 MNHNS and CDR2 SASEGT. The CDR3 DNA sequence: TGTGCCAGCAGTGAAGCTTGGAGAAACACCATATATTTT. This encodes CASSEAWRNTIYF.

In this sample, this clonotype turned up many times. The chain's CDR3 is CASSSPGQGAYEQYF. Written as DNA, the CDR3 is TGTGCCAGCAGTTCGCCGGGACAGGGGGCCTACGAGCAGTACTTC. This chain uses TRBV6-5 with TRBJ2-7; 11 positions agree with TRBD1. Unmatched junction bases numbered 4, after V lost 4 bases and J lost 2 bases. The CDR3 totals 15 residues. The germline gives CDR1 MNHEY, CDR2 SVGAGI.

This clonotype was counted many times. CDR3 bases: TGTGCCAGCAGCTCCCTCGGGAGATTTACTAACTATGGCTACACCTTC. Its protein is CASSSLGRFTNYGYTF. This rearrangement joins TRBV7-6 to TRBJ1-2; D not resolved. Germline V gives CDR1 SGHVS, CDR2 FNYEAQ. Trimming stripped 4 bases from V and 0 bases from J, with 15 bases between. The CDR3 totals 16 residues.

A word on this clonotype: This may stem from a read error, because a much larger clone lies one nucleotide away. This chain links TRBV9 with TRBJ2-5; D not resolved. Trimming removed 2 bases from V and 5 bases from J, with 4 bases in between. In germline, CDR1 is SGDLS, CDR2 YYNGEE. The length of the CDR3 is 11 residues. The CDR3 DNA sequence: TGTGCCAGCAGCGTGGCGGAGACCCAGTACTTC. Amino acids: CASSVAETQYF.

This sequence joins TRBV7-9 and TRBJ1-2; D call uncertain. The germline V and J ends were trimmed by 7 bases and 3 bases, with 12 bases remaining between them. The CDR3 sequence is 13 residues long. Germline CDR1 SEHNR, CDR2 FQNEAQ (reference sequence). The CDR3 bases are TGTGCCAGCATCGGAGGTTGGGACTATGGCTACACCTTC. Translated: CASIGGWDYGYTF.

This clonotype occurred many times. This rearrangement joins TRBV12-3 or TRBV12-4 to TRBJ1-1, with D uncertain. The CDR3 has 13 residues. Trimming took off 4 bases at V and 5 bases at J, with 11 bases between the two ends. The CDR3 spells CASSSGSQTEAFF. The CDR3 nucleotides are TGTGCCAGCAGTTCCGGGTCCCAAACTGAAGCTTTCTTT.

This clonotype was seen only a few times. V gene TRBV12-3 or TRBV12-4 combines with J gene TRBJ2-2, with 7 bases lining up with TRBD2. The CDR3 is 15 amino acids. The J segment lost 6 bases and the V segment lost 7 bases, leaving 11 bases of the junction unmatched. The CDR3 loop is CASTTWGGSPGELFF. CDR3 bases: TGTGCCAGCACTACTTGGGGCGGGAGCCCCGGGGAGCTGTTTTTT.